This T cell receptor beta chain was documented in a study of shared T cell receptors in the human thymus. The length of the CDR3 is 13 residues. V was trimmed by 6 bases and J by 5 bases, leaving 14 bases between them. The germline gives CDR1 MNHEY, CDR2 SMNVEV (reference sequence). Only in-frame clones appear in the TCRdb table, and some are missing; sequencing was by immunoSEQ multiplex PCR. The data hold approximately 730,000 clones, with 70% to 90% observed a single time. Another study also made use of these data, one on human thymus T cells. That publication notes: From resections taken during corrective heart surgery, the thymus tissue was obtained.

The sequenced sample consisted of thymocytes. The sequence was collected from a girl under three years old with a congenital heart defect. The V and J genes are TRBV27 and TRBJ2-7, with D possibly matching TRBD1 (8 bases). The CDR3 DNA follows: TGTGCCAGCAGACCCACAGGGGGGGACGAGCAGTACTTC. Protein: CASRPTGGDEQYF.